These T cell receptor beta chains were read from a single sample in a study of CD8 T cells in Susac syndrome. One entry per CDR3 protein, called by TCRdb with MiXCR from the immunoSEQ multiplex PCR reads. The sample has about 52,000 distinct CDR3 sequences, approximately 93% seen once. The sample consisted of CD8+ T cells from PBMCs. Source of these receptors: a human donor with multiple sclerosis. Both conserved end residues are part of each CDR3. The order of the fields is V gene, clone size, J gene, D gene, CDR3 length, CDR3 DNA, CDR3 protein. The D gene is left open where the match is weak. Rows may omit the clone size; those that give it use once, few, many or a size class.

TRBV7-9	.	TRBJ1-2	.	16	TGTGCCAGCAGCTCACTTATAGCGGGTTCTAACTATGGCTACACCTTC	CASSSLIAGSNYGYTF
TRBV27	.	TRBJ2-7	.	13	TGTGCCAGCAGTTCGTTCAGCTTAAACGAGCAGTACTTC	CASSSFSLNEQYF
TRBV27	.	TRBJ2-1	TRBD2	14	TGTGCCAGCAGTTCTAGCGGCTCCTACAATGAGCAGTTCTTC	CASSSSGSYNEQFF
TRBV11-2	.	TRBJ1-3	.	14	TGTGCCAGCAGCCCCTGGTCCTCTGGAAACACCATATATTTT	CASSPWSSGNTIYF
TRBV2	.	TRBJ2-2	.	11	TGTGCCAGCAGCGATAGAGGACGGGTGTTTTTT	CASSDRGRVFF
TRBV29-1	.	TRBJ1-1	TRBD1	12	TGCAGCGTTGGACAGGGAGTCACTGAAGCTTTCTTT	CSVGQGVTEAFF
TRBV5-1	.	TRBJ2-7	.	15	TGCGCCAGCAGCCTGACCCATTCCGGGACTGAGGAGCAGTACTTC	CASSLTHSGTEEQYF
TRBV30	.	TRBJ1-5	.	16	TGTGCCTGGAGTTCGGGGTCTGTTAGTGGCAATCAGCCCCAGCATTTT	CAWSSGSVSGNQPQHF
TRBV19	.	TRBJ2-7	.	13	TGTGCCAGTAGTATCTTTCCGTCCTACGAGCAGTACTTC	CASSIFPSYEQYF
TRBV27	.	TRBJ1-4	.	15	TGTGCCAGCAGTCTCGACCTGGGGCAGGGTGGAAAACTGTTTTTT	CASSLDLGQGGKLFF
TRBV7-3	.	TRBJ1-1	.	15	TGTGCCAGCAGCTTTGGAGGGGGGCCCTCCACTGAAGCTTTCTTT	CASSFGGGPSTEAFF
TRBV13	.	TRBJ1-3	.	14	TGTGCCAGCAGCTTAGGCCCCGGGTCGGACACCATATATTTT	CASSLGPGSDTIYF
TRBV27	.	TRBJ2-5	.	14	TGTGCCAGCAGTCCCGGGACAGCGGGGGAGACCCAGTACTTC	CASSPGTAGETQYF
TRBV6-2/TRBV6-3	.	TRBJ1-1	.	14	TGTGCCAGCAGCCCCCTTTCCCGTAACACTGAAGCTTTCTTT	CASSPLSRNTEAFF
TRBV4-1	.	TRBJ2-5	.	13	TGCGCCAGCAGCCAAGCGACAGTGGAGACCCAGTACTTC	CASSQATVETQYF
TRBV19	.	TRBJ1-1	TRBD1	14	TGTGCCAGTAGTAGGGACAGGGCGGGCACTGAAGCTTTCTTT	CASSRDRAGTEAFF
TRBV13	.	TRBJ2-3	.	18	TGTGCCAGCAGCCTCTTGGTTGAGCAGGCAACTAGCACAGATACGCAGTATTTT	CASSLLVEQATSTDTQYF
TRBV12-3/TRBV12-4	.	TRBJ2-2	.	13	TGTGCCAGCAGCCCTACAGGGCCCGGGGAGCTGTTTTTT	CASSPTGPGELFF
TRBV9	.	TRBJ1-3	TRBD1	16	TGTGCCAGCAGCGTCGGGACAGGGATGGCCGGAAACACCATATATTTT	CASSVGTGMAGNTIYF
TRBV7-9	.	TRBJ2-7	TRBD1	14	TGTGCCAGCAGCTTTGACAGGGGTGTGGACGAGCAGTACTTC	CASSFDRGVDEQYF
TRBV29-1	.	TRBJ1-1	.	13	TGCAGCGTTGAGGACAGAATGAACACTGAAGCTTTCTTT	CSVEDRMNTEAFF
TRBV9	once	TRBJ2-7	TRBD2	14	TGTGCCAGCAGCGTAGGACTAGCTGGCTACGAGCAGTACTTC	CASSVGLAGYEQYF
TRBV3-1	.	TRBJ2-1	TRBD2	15	TGTGCCAGCAGCCAATCAGCGGGGGGACCCAATGAGCAGTTCTTC	CASSQSAGGPNEQFF
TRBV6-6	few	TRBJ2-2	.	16	TGTGCCAGCAGTAGACCATCTGACTTAAACACCGGGGAGCTGTTTTTT	CASSRPSDLNTGELFF
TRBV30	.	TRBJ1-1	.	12	TGTGCCTGGGGCCTGCGTCGGACTGAAGCTTTCTTT	CAWGLRRTEAFF
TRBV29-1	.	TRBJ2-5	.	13	TGCAGTATCGAAAGCAGGTCTCAAGAGACCCAGTACTTC	CSIESRSQETQYF
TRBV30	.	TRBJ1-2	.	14	TGTGCCTGGAGTGTTTATGGGACAATCTATGGCTACACCTTC	CAWSVYGTIYGYTF
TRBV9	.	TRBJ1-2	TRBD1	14	TGTGCCAGCAACATCGACAGGGGATGTCATGGCTACACCTTC	CASNIDRGCHGYTF
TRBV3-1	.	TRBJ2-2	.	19	TGTGCCAGCAGCCAAGATAGGGAGGCCAGGACTTCGAACACCGGGGAGCTGTTTTTT	CASSQDREARTSNTGELFF
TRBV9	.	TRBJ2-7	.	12	TGTGCCAGCAGCGAGTTCGGGGGCGAGCAGTACTTC	CASSEFGGEQYF
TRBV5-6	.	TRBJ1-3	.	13	TGTGCCAGCAGCCTAGACTCTGGAAACACCATATATTTT	CASSLDSGNTIYF
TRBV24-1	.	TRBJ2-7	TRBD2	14	TGTGCCACCAGTGCCCACGGGGGGTTCTACGAGCAGTACTTC	CATSAHGGFYEQYF
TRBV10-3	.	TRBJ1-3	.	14	TGTGCCACCCAGTTCGGGGCCTCAGGAAACACCATATATTTT	CATQFGASGNTIYF
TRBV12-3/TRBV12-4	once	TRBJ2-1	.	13	TGTGCCAGCAGACTAGCCCCCCGCAATGAGCAGTTCTTC	CASRLAPRNEQFF
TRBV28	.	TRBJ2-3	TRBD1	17	TGTGCCAGCAGTTTAACGCCGGGACAGGGGGCAGTAGATACGCAGTATTTT	CASSLTPGQGAVDTQYF
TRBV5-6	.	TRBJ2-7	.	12	TGTGCCAGTCACTTCCAGGGATACGAGCAGTACTTC	CASHFQGYEQYF
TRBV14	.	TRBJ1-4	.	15	TGTGCCAGCAGCCACCAGGGAGCAACTAATGAAAAACTGTTTTTT	CASSHQGATNEKLFF
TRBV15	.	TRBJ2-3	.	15	TGTGCCACCAGCAGAGGCGGTTACGAAACAGATACGCAGTATTTT	CATSRGGYETDTQYF
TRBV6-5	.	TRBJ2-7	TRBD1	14	TGTGCCAGCAGTTACCGGGACAGGGTGTACGAGCAGTACTTC	CASSYRDRVYEQYF
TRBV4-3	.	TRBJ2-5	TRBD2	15	TGCGCCAGCGGCCAAAAGCGGGGGGGCCAAGAGACCCAGTACTTC	CASGQKRGGQETQYF
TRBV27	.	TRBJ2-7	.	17	TGTGCCAGCAGTTTATCGAGTTTTAACGCGGGTGTGAACGAGCAGTACTTC	CASSLSSFNAGVNEQYF
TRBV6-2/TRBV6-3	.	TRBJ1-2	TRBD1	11	TGTGCCACCCTGACAGGGGCGGGCTACACCTTC	CATLTGAGYTF